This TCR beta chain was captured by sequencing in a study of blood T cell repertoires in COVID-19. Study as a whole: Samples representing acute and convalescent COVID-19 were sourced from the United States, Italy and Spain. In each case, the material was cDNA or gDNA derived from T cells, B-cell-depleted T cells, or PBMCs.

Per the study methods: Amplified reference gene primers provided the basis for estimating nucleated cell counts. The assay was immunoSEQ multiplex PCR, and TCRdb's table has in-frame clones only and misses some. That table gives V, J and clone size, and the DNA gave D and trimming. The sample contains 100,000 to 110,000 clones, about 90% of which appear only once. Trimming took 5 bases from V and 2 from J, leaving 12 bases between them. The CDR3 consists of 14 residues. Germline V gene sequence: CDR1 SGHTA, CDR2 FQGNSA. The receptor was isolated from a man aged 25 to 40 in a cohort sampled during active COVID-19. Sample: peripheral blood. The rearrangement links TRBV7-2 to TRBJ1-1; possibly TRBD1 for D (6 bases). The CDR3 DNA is TGTGCCAGCAGCAAACAGGGTAGAAACACTGAAGCTTTCTTT. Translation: CASSKQGRNTEAFF.